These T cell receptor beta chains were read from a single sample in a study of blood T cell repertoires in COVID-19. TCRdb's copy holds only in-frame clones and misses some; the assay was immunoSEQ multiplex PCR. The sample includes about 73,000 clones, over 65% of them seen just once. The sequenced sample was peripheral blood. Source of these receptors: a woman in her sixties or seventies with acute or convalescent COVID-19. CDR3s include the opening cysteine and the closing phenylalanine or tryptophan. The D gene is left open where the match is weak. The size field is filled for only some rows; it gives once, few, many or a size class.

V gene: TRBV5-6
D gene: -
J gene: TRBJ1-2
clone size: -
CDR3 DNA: TGTGCCAGCAGCTTGGGTGTCCGGGGCTACACCTTC
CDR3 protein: CASSLGVRGYTF

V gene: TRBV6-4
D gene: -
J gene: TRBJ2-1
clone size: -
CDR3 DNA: TGTGCCAGCAGTGTAGAACAGGGCTCCTACAATGAGCAGTTCTTC
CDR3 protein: CASSVEQGSYNEQFF

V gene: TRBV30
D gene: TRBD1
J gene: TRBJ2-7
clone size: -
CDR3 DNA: TGTGCCTGGAGTCGGACAGGGTCCCACGAGCAGTACTTC
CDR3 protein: CAWSRTGSHEQYF

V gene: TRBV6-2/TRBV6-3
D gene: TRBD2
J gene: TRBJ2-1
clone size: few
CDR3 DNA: TGTGCCAGCAGTTACCTCCGGGGGGGCCTTAGGAATGAGCAGTTCTTC
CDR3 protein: CASSYLRGGLRNEQFF

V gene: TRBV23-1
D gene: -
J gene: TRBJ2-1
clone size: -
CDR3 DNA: TGCGCCAGCAGTCAAATTTCGAGAACTTTTGCCTACAATGAGCAGTTCTTC
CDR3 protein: CASSQISRTFAYNEQFF

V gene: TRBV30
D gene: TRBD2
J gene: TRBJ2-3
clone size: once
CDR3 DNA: TGTGCCTGGAGCGTTACCCGGGGGGTCGCAGATACGCAGTATTTT
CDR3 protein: CAWSVTRGVADTQYF

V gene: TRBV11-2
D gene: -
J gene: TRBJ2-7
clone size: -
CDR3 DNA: TGTGCCAGCAGCTCTGCCCTAGAGCAGTACTTC
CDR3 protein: CASSSALEQYF

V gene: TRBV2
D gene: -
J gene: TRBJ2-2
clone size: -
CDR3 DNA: TGTGCCAGCACTCGGGGGGCAAACACCGGGGAGCTGTTTTTT
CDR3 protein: CASTRGANTGELFF

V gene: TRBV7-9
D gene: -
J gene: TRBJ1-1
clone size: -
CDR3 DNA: TGTGCCAGCAGCTTTAACCACTTGAACACTGAAGCTTTCTTT
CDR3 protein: CASSFNHLNTEAFF

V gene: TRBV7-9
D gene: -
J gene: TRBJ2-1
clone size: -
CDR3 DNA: TGTGCCAGCAGCTTAAAGCCAGGGTCGTACAATGAGCAGTTCTTC
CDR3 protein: CASSLKPGSYNEQFF